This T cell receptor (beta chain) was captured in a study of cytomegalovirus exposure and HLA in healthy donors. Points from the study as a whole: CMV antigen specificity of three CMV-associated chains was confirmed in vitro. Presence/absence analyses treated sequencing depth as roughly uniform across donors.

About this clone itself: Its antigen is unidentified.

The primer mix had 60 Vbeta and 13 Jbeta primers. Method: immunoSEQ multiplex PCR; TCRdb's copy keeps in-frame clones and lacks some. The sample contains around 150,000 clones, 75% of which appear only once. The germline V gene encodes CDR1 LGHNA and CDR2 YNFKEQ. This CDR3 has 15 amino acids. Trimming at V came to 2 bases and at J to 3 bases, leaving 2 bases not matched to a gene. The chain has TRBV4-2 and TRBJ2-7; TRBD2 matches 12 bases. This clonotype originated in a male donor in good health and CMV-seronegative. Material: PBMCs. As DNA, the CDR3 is TGTGCCAGCAGCCAAAGGACTAGCGGGATCTACGAGCAGTACTTC. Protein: CASSQRTSGIYEQYF.